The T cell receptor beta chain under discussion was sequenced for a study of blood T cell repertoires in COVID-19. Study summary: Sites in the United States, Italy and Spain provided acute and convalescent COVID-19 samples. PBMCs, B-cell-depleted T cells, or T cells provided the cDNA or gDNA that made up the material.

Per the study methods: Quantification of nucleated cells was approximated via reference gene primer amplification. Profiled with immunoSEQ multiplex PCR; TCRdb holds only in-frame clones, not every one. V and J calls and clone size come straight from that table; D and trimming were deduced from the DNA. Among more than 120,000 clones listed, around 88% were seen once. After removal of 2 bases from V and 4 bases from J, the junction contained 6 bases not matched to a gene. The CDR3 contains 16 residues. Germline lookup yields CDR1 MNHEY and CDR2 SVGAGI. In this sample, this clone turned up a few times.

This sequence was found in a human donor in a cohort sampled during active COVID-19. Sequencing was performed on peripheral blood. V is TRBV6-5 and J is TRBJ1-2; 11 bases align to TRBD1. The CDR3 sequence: CASSYRRTGGSYGYTF. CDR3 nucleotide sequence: TGTGCCAGCAGTTACCGCCGGACAGGGGGCTCCTATGGCTACACCTTC.